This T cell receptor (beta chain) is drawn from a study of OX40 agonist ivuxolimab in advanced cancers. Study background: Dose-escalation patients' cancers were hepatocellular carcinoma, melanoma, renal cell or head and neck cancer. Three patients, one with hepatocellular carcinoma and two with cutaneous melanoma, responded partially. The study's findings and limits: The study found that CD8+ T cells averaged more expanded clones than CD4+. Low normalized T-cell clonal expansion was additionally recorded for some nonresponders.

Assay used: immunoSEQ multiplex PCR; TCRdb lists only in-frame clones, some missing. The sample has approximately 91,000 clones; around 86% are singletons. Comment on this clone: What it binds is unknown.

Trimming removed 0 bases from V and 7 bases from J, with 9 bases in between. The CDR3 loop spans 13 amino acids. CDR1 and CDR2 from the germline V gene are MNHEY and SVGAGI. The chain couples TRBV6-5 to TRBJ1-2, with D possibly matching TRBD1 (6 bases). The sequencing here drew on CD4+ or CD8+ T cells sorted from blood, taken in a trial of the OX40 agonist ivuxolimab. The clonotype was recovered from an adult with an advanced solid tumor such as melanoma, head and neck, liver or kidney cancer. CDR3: CASSYSLDSGYTF. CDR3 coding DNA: TGTGCCAGCAGTTACTCCTTGGACAGTGGCTACACCTTC.